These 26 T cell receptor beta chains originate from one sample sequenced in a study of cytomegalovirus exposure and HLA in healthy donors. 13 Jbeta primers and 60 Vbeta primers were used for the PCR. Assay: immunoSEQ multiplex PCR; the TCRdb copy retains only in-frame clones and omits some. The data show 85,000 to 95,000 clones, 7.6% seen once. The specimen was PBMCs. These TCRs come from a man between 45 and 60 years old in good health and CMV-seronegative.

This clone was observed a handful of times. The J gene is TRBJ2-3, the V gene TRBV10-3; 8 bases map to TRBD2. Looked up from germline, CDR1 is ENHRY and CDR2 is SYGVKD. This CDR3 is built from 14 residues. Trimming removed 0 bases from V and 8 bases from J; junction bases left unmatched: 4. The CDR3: CAISESAGGGTQYF. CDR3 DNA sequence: TGTGCCATCAGTGAGTCCGCCGGGGGGGGTACGCAGTATTTT.

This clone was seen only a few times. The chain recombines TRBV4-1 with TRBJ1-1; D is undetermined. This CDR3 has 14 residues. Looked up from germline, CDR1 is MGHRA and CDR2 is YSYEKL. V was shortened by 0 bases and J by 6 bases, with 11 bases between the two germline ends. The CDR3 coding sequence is TGCGCCAGCAGCCAAGAAGGCACGGGTTCTGAAGCTTTCTTT. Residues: CASSQEGTGSEAFF.

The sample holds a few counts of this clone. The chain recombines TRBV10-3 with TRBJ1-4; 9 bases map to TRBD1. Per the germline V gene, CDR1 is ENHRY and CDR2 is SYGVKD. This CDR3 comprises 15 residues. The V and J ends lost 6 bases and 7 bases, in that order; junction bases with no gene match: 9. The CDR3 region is CAIRSPGQGSEKLFF. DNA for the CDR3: TGTGCCATCAGGAGCCCGGGACAGGGAAGTGAAAAACTGTTTTTT.

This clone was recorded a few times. CDR3 loop: CASQGGEANTGELFF. Here the CDR3 DNA reads TGCGCCAGCCAAGGCGGGGAGGCTAACACCGGGGAGCTGTTTTTT. The J gene is TRBJ2-2, the V gene TRBV10-2, with TRBD2 as a possible D gene (6 bases). Germline CDR1 and CDR2: WSHSY and SAAADI. Trimming cost V 8 bases and J 2 bases, with 15 bases left between them. The CDR3 runs to 15 residues.

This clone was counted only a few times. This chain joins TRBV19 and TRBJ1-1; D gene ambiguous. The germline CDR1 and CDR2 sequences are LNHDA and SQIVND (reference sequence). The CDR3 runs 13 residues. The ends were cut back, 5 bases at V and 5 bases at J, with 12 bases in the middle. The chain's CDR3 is CASSFNGVTEAFF. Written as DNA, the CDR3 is TGTGCCAGTAGTTTCAACGGGGTAACTGAAGCTTTCTTT.

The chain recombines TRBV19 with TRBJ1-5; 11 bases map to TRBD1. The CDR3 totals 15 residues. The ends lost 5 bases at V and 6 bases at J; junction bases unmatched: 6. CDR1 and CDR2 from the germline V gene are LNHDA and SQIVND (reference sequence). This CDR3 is CASSVGQGAGQPQHF. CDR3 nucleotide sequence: TGTGCCAGTAGTGTCGGACAGGGGGCAGGTCAGCCCCAGCATTTT.

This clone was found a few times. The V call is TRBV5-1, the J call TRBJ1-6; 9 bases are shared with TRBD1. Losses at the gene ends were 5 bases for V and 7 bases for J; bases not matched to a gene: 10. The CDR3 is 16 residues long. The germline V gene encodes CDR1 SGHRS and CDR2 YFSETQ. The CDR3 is CASRREQGAVNSPLHF. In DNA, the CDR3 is TGCGCCAGCAGGCGGGAACAGGGGGCGGTGAATTCACCCCTCCACTTT.

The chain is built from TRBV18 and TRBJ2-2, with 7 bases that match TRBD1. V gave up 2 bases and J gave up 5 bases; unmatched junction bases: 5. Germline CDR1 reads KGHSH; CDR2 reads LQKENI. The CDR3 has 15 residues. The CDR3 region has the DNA TGTGCCAGCTCACCAGAGACAGGGTTGACCGGGGAGCTGTTTTTT. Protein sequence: CASSPETGLTGELFF.

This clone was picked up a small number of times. The CDR3 sequence is CAIRKKGQGRSYEQYF. The CDR3 coding sequence is TGTGCCATCCGAAAAAAGGGACAGGGCCGCTCCTACGAGCAGTACTTC. V gene TRBV10-3 combines with J gene TRBJ2-7, with 9 bases fitting TRBD1. The junction had 11 bases not matched to a gene; V was cut back by 8 bases and J by 0 bases. The V gene's germline CDR1 is ENHRY and CDR2 SYGVKD. The CDR3 extends over 16 amino acids.

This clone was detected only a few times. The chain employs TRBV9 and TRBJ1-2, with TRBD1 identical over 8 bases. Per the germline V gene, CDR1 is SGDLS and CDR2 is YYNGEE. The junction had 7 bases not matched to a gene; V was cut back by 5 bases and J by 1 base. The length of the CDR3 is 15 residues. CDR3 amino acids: CASSRGQGSNYGYTF. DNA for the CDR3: TGTGCCAGCAGTAGAGGACAGGGTAGTAACTATGGCTACACCTTC.

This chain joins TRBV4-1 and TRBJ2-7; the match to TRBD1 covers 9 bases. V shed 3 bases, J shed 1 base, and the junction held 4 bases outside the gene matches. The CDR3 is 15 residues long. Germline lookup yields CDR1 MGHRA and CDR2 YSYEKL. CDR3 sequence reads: CASSHTTGGSYEQYF. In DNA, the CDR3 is TGCGCCAGCAGCCATACGACAGGGGGGTCCTACGAGCAGTACTTC.

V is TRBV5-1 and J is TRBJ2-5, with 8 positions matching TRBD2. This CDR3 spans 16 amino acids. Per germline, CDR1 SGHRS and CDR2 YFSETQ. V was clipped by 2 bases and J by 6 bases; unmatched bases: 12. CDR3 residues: CASSFTGTRGLQTQYF. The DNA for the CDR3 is TGCGCCAGCAGCTTTACCGGGACTAGGGGTTTGCAGACCCAGTACTTC.

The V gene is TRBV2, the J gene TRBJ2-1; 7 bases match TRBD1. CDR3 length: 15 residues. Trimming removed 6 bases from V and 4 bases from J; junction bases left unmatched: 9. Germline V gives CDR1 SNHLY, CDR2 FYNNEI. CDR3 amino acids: CASRGQTGIYNEQFF. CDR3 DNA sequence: TGTGCCAGCAGGGGGCAGACAGGGATTTACAATGAGCAGTTCTTC.

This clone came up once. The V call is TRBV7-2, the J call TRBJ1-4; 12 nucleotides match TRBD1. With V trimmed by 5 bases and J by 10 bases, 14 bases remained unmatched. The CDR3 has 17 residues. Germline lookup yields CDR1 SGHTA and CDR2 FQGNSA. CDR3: CASSVGTGGTGTGKLFF. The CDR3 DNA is TGTGCCAGCAGCGTCGGGACAGGGGGCACCGGTACTGGAAAACTGTTTTTT.

This CDR3 reads CASSPMTGIAGIHTGELFF. The DNA for the CDR3 is TGTGCCAGCAGTCCCATGACGGGGATAGCGGGCATACACACCGGGGAGCTGTTTTTT. This chain joins TRBV27 and TRBJ2-2, with 7 bases identical to TRBD2. From germline, CDR1 is MNHEY and CDR2 SMNVEV (reference sequence). The CDR3 is 19 amino acids. The V segment lost 5 bases and the J segment 3 bases; nucleotides outside the gene matches: 18.

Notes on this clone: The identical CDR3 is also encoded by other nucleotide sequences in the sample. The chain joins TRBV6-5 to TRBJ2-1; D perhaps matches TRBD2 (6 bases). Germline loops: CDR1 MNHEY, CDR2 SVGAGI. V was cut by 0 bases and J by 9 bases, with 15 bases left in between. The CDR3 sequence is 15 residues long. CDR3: CASSYSGLAQGEQFF. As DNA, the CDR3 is TGTGCCAGCAGTTACTCGGGACTGGCGCAGGGTGAGCAGTTCTTC.

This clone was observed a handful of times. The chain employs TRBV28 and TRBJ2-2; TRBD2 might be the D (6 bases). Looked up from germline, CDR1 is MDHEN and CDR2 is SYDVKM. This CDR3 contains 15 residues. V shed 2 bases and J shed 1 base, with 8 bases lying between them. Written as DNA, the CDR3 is TGTGCCAGCAGTTTACGGGGGATGAACACCGGGGAGCTGTTTTTT. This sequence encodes CASSLRGMNTGELFF.

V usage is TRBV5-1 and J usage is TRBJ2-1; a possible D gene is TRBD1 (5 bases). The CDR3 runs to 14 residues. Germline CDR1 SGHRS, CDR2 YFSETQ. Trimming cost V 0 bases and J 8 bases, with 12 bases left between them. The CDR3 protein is CASSLGGQGDEQFF. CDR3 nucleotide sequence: TGCGCCAGCAGCTTGGGGGGCCAGGGCGATGAGCAGTTCTTC. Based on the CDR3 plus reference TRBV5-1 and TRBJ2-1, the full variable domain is KAGVTQTPRYLIKTRGQQVTLSCSPISGHRSVSWYQQTPGQGLQFLFEYFSETQRNKGNFPGRFSGRQFSNSRSEMNVSTLELGDSALYLCASSLGGQGDEQFFGPGTRLTVL.

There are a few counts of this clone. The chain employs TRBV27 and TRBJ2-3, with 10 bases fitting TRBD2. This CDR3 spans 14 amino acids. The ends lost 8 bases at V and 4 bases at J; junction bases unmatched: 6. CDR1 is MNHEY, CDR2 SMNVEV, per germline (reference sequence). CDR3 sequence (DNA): TGTGCCAGCTCGAGCGGGAGGGGGTCAGATACGCAGTATTTT. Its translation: CASSSGRGSDTQYF.

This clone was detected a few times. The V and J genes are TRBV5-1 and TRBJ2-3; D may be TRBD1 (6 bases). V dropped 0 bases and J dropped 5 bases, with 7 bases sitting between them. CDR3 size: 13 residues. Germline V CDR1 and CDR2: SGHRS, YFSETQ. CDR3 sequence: CASSLEGVDTQYF. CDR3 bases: TGCGCCAGCAGCTTGGAGGGGGTAGATACGCAGTATTTT.

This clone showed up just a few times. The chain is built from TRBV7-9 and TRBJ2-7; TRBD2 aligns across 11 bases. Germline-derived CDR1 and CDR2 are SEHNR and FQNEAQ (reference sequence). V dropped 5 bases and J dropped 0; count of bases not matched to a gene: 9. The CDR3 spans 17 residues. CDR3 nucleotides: TGTGCCAGCAGCGGCCCGATTGGACTAGCGGGCTCCTACGAGCAGTACTTC. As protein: CASSGPIGLAGSYEQYF.

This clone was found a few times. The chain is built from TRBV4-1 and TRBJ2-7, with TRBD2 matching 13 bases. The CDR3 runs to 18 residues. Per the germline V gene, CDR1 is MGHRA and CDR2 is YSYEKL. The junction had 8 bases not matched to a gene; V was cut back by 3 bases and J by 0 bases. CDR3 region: CASSHVNGLAGVSYEQYF. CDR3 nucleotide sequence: TGCGCCAGCAGCCACGTTAACGGACTAGCGGGAGTCTCCTACGAGCAGTACTTC.

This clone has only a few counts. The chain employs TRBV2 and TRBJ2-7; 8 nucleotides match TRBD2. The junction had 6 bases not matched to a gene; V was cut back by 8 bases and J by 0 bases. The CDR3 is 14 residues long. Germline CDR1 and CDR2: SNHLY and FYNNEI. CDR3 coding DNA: TGTGCCAGCCAAGCGGGAGCCCGCTCCTACGAGCAGTACTTC. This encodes CASQAGARSYEQYF.

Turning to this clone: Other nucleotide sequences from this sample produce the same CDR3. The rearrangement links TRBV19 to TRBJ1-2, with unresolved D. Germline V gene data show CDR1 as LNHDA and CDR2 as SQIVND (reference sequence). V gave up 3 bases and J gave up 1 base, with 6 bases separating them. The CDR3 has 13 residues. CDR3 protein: CASSILVNYGYTF. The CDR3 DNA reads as TGTGCCAGTAGTATTCTAGTTAACTATGGCTACACCTTC.

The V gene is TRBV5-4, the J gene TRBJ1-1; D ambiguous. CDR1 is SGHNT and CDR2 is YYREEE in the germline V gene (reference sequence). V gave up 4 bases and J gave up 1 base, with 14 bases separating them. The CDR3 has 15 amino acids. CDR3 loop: CASSASGSWNTEAFF. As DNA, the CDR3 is TGTGCCAGCAGCGCATCCGGGAGTTGGAACACTGAAGCTTTCTTT. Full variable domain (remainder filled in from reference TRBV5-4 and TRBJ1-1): ETGVTQSPTHLIKTRGQQVTLRCSSQSGHNTVSWYQQALGQGPQFIFQYYREEENGRGNFPPRFSGLQFPNYSSELNVNALELDDSALYLCASSASGSWNTEAFFGQGTRLTVV.

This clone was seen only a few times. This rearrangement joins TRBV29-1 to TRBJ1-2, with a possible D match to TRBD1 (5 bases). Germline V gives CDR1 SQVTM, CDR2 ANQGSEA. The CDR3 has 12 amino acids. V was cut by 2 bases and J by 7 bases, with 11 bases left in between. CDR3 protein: CSVERGLVGYTF. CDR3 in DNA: TGCAGCGTTGAAAGGGGTTTGGTTGGCTACACCTTC.